One sample yielded the 28 T cell receptor beta chains listed below, sequenced in a study of early T cells in non-severe SARS-CoV-2 infection (dated by TCRdb to the early 2020s). Libraries were built with 5' RACE. Sequencing instrument: NextSeq 500. The raw public data were reprocessed by TCRdb itself: fastp quality trimming at Q25, MiXCR clonotype calling, in-frame beta chains only. Every CDR3 protein is listed once, alongside the most common genes and DNA of its rows. For this sample the table gives 50,000 to 65,000 distinct CDR3 sequences, of which about 9.8% were detected only once. Jointly, the top ten make up approximately 18% of the sample. Sequences were obtained from whole blood. These receptors all stem from an adult who was a healthcare worker with PCR-confirmed SARS-CoV-2 infection or an uninfected control (not recorded which).

There are a few counts of this clonotype. The V call is TRBV20-1, the J call TRBJ1-5; D ambiguous. The CDR3 has 12 residues. The V gene lost 2 bases and the J gene lost 0 bases, with 2 bases spanning the gap. The germline V gene encodes CDR1 DFQATT and CDR2 SNEGSKA (reference sequence). CDR3 in amino acids: CSARNSNQPQHF. The CDR3 region has the DNA TGCAGTGCTAGAAATAGCAATCAGCCCCAGCATTTT.

This clonotype was recorded at least ten times. V gene TRBV29-1 combines with J gene TRBJ2-7, with D tentatively TRBD1 (5 bases). With 7 bases removed from V and 3 bases from J, the gap between germline ends came to 13 bases. The CDR3 extends over 12 amino acids. Germline-derived CDR1 and CDR2 are SQVTM and ANQGSEA. CDR3 nucleotides: TGCAGCGCGTTAGACAGTTACTACGAGCAGTACTTC. As protein: CSALDSYYEQYF.

This clonotype was seen at least ten times. V and J are TRBV5-5 and TRBJ2-1; no definite D call. The CDR3 sequence is 14 residues long. From germline, CDR1 is SGHKS and CDR2 YYEKEE (reference sequence). V was trimmed by 0 bases and J by 0 bases, leaving 4 bases between them. The CDR3 bases are TGTGCCAGCAGCTTGGATAGCTCCTACAATGAGCAGTTCTTC. It translates to CASSLDSSYNEQFF.

As DNA, the CDR3 is TGTGCCAGCACAGGGTTCTATGGCTACACCTTC. It specifies CASTGFYGYTF. This rearrangement joins TRBV28 to TRBJ1-2, with D perhaps matching TRBD1 (5 bases). Germline V gene data show CDR1 as MDHEN and CDR2 as SYDVKM. The V and J ends lost 7 bases and 4 bases respectively, with 7 bases between them. The CDR3 runs 11 residues.

V usage is TRBV7-9 and J usage is TRBJ2-1; 9 bases map to TRBD2. CDR3 length: 16 amino acids. Trimming at V came to 0 bases and at J to 4 bases, leaving 4 bases not matched to a gene. CDR1 and CDR2 from the germline V gene are SEHNR and FQNEAQ (reference sequence). In DNA, the CDR3 is TGTGCCAGCAGCTTAGCGAGGGCGGGAGGGTACAATGAGCAGTTCTTC. Protein product: CASSLARAGGYNEQFF. The whole variable domain, filled in from reference TRBV7-9 and TRBJ2-1, reads DTGVSQNPRHKITKRGQNVTFRCDPISEHNRLYWYRQTLGQGPEFLTYFQNEAQLEKSRLLSDRFSAERPKGSFSTLEIQRTEQGDSAMYLCASSLARAGGYNEQFFGPGTRLTVL.

The V and J genes are TRBV20-1 and TRBJ2-7; 10 nucleotides align to TRBD1. There are 15 residues in the CDR3. J lost 2 bases, V lost 5 bases, and 9 bases had no gene match. Germline-derived CDR1 and CDR2 are DFQATT and SNEGSKA (reference sequence). CDR3: CSAGGGQGIAYEQYF. The DNA of the CDR3 is TGCAGTGCTGGAGGGGGACAGGGGATAGCCTACGAGCAGTACTTC.

By share of the sample, this clonotype is medium-sized (0.01 to 0.1%). This sequence joins TRBV6-1 and TRBJ2-1, with no clear D. Germline CDR1 and CDR2: MNHNS and SASEGT. This CDR3 region has 16 residues. With 3 bases removed from V and 9 bases from J, the gap between germline ends came to 21 bases. The CDR3 loop reads CASSDPLELQSGEQFF. The CDR3 DNA follows: TGTGCCAGCAGTGACCCATTAGAGCTTCAGTCCGGTGAGCAGTTCTTC.

This chain joins TRBV7-3 and TRBJ2-3, with TRBD2 identical over 8 bases. Germline V gives CDR1 SGHTA, CDR2 FQGTGA. Germline trimming cut 6 bases from V and 0 bases from J; bases unmatched to any gene: 5. The CDR3 contains 15 residues. The CDR3 region has the DNA TGTGCCAGCAGTTCCATAGCGGGGAGCACAGATACGCAGTATTTT. This gives the protein CASSSIAGSTDTQYF.

This clonotype occurred many times. The rearrangement uses TRBV10-3 and TRBJ2-2, with D unresolved. The CDR3 covers 13 residues. Trimming pared 8 bases from V and 2 bases from J, leaving 9 bases between. The germline CDR1 and CDR2 sequences are ENHRY and SYGVKD. CDR3 loop: CAILSLNTGELFF. CDR3 sequence (DNA): TGTGCCATCTTATCACTAAACACCGGGGAGCTGTTTTTT.

V and J are TRBV9 and TRBJ2-7; the match to TRBD2 covers 11 bases. Germline V lookup: CDR1 SGDLS, CDR2 YYNGEE. The CDR3 totals 15 residues. V was pared by 3 bases and J by 2 bases, with 4 bases of the junction left unmatched. CDR3 coding DNA: TGTGCCAGCAGCGCTGGGACTAGCGGTACCTACGAGCAGTACTTC. Its translation is CASSAGTSGTYEQYF.

This clonotype was counted ten times or more. The V gene is TRBV4-2, the J gene TRBJ2-2, with TRBD2 matching 8 bases. This CDR3 has 15 residues. From germline, CDR1 is LGHNA and CDR2 YNFKEQ. V lost 6 bases, J lost 6 bases, and 9 bases stayed unmatched. The CDR3 sequence: CASSPLAGPAGELFF. Here the CDR3 DNA reads TGTGCCAGCAGTCCTCTAGCGGGCCCAGCCGGGGAGCTGTTTTTT.

The chain employs TRBV28 and TRBJ1-2; TRBD1 matches 8 bases. The CDR3 consists of 15 residues. The junction had 14 bases not matched to a gene; V was cut back by 7 bases and J by 7 bases. The V gene's germline CDR1 is MDHEN and CDR2 SYDVKM. DNA of the CDR3: TGTGCCAGCACTTTTAGCCGGGGACAGGTTGTTGGCTACACCTTC. Translating it yields CASTFSRGQVVGYTF.

This clonotype was picked up a small number of times. The chain links TRBV19 to TRBJ2-3; 13 positions match TRBD2. With V trimmed by 5 bases and J by 4 bases, 9 bases remained unmatched. Germline V gene data show CDR1 as LNHDA and CDR2 as SQIVND (reference sequence). The CDR3 runs 17 residues. The CDR3 DNA follows: TGTGCCAGTAGTGCCCCGGGACTAGCGGGAAACCCAGATACGCAGTATTTT. It is translated as CASSAPGLAGNPDTQYF.

This clonotype has a handful of counts. The chain links TRBV29-1 to TRBJ2-5, with 9 bases aligning to TRBD2. The ends lost 5 bases at V and 2 bases at J; junction bases unmatched: 9. Germline CDR1 reads SQVTM; CDR2 reads ANQGSEA. The CDR3 has 15 amino acids. The CDR3 loop is CSVTKTSGEQETQYF. The CDR3 bases are TGCAGCGTTACCAAGACTAGCGGAGAACAAGAGACCCAGTACTTC.

This clonotype came up a few times. The chain joins TRBV20-1 to TRBJ2-5, with TRBD2 matching 12 bases. The germline gives CDR1 DFQATT, CDR2 SNEGSKA (reference sequence). CDR3 length: 16 amino acids. Germline trimming cut 3 bases from V and 4 bases from J; bases unmatched to any gene: 9. The chain's CDR3 is CSASGLAGGPGETQYF. Here the CDR3 DNA reads TGCAGTGCTAGCGGGCTAGCGGGAGGGCCTGGAGAGACCCAGTACTTC.

In this sample, this clonotype turned up many times. The chain carries TRBV28 and TRBJ1-2; D might be TRBD1 (6 bases). The V gene's germline CDR1 is MDHEN and CDR2 SYDVKM. The V gene lost 5 bases and the J gene lost 4 bases, with 11 bases spanning the gap. The CDR3 spans 13 residues. CDR3 sequence (DNA): TGTGCCAGCAGTGCGTTGGACAGCTATGGCTACACCTTC. It translates to CASSALDSYGYTF.

This clonotype was detected ten times or more. This chain connects TRBV7-2 to TRBJ2-7, with 11 nucleotides matching TRBD2. Germline V lookup: CDR1 SGHTA, CDR2 FQGNSA. The CDR3 loop spans 15 amino acids. The J segment lost 3 bases and the V segment lost 4 bases, leaving 5 bases of the junction unmatched. CDR3 region: CASSSFSGRGYEQYF. CDR3 DNA sequence: TGTGCCAGCAGCTCGTTTAGCGGGAGGGGCTACGAGCAGTACTTC. The full variable domain, its missing parts supplied by reference TRBV7-2 and TRBJ2-7, is GAGVSQSPSNKVTEKGKDVELRCDPISGHTALYWYRQSLGQGLEFLIYFQGNSAPDKSGLPSDRFSAERTGGSVSTLTIQRTQQEDSAVYLCASSSFSGRGYEQYFGPGTRLTVT.

V is TRBV5-1 and J is TRBJ2-1; D gene unclear. This CDR3 has 14 residues. Germline V gene lookup returns CDR1 SGHRS and CDR2 YFSETQ. V was trimmed by 1 base and J by 5 bases, leaving 10 bases between them. The CDR3 DNA reads as TGCGCCAGCAGCTTGTATTTGACCAACAATGAGCAGTTCTTC. Protein: CASSLYLTNNEQFF.

This clonotype showed up many times. This rearrangement joins TRBV5-4 to TRBJ2-5, with TRBD2 matching 8 bases. The V segment lost 4 bases and the J segment 5 bases; nucleotides outside the gene matches: 7. The CDR3 is 14 residues long. Germline-derived CDR1 and CDR2 are SGHNT and YYREEE (reference sequence). The CDR3 protein is CASSRIGGVETQYF. In DNA, the CDR3 is TGTGCCAGCAGCCGGATCGGGGGGGTTGAGACCCAGTACTTC.

This clonotype was found many times. The chain combines TRBV3-1 with TRBJ1-4; unclear D gene. The germline gives CDR1 LGHDT, CDR2 YNNKEL (reference sequence). CDR3 size: 14 residues. V lost 5 bases to trimming and J lost 8 bases, with 15 bases between them. The CDR3 sequence: CASSNRAPGEKLFF. In DNA form, the CDR3 reads TGTGCCAGCAGCAACCGGGCCCCGGGGGAAAAACTGTTTTTT.

This clonotype was found many times. The rearrangement joins TRBV6-5 to TRBJ1-1; D unresolved. The germline V and J ends were trimmed by 4 bases and 7 bases, with 16 bases remaining between them. The length of the CDR3 is 14 residues. CDR1 is MNHEY, CDR2 SVGAGI, per germline. The CDR3 is CASSFVLGGFEAFF. CDR3 bases: TGTGCCAGCAGTTTTGTTCTTGGAGGCTTTGAAGCTTTCTTT.

There are a few counts of this clonotype. The J gene is TRBJ2-7, the V gene TRBV28, with TRBD1 matching over 7 bases. From germline, CDR1 is MDHEN and CDR2 SYDVKM. CDR3 length: 16 residues. Trimming cost V 6 bases and J 2 bases; bases outside gene matches: 13. The CDR3 protein is CASSRSEGGPAYEQYF. DNA of the CDR3: TGTGCCAGCAGCCGTTCGGAAGGGGGCCCTGCCTACGAGCAGTACTTC.

This rearrangement joins TRBV6-2 or TRBV6-3 to TRBJ2-1; TRBD2 matches 7 bases. The V gene end was trimmed by 0 bases and the J gene end by 1 base; junction bases not matched to a gene: 6. CDR3 length: 17 residues. The germline V gene encodes CDR1 MNHEY and CDR2 SVGEGT. The CDR3 loop reads CASSYSSWGGSYNEQFF. Written as DNA, the CDR3 is TGTGCCAGCAGTTACTCCTCATGGGGGGGATCCTACAATGAGCAGTTCTTC.

This clonotype appeared many times. The chain employs TRBV7-6 and TRBJ2-3, with 7 bases aligning to TRBD2. Germline V gene sequence: CDR1 SGHVS, CDR2 FNYEAQ. There are 16 residues in the CDR3. The trim removed 0 bases at V and 2 bases at J, leaving 5 bases unmatched. As DNA, the CDR3 is TGTGCCAGCAGCTTAGCATCTAGCGGTACCACAGATACGCAGTATTTT. It is translated as CASSLASSGTTDTQYF.

This clonotype showed up many times. The chain has TRBV11-2 and TRBJ1-1, with D possibly matching TRBD1 (5 bases). Deletions cut 1 base from V and 7 bases from J, with 13 bases between. The CDR3 runs 14 residues. Germline loops: CDR1 SGHAT, CDR2 FQNNGV. The CDR3 region is CASSLGSGSGEAFF. In DNA, the CDR3 is TGTGCCAGCAGCTTAGGGTCAGGGTCGGGTGAAGCTTTCTTT.

Details on this clonotype: Possible read error: a much larger clone is one base away. This chain connects TRBV12-3 or TRBV12-4 to TRBJ2-2; D is tentatively TRBD1 or TRBD2 (6 bases each). The CDR3 contains 13 residues. CDR3 bases: TGTGTCACGGAGGGACAACCACGCGGGGAGCTGTTTTTT. Its translation is CVTEGQPRGELFF.

This clonotype was detected only a few times. The chain combines TRBV28 with TRBJ2-7; 9 bases line up with TRBD1. With 8 bases clipped from V and 4 bases from J, the junction kept 9 bases outside the gene matches. The CDR3 extends over 14 amino acids. The germline V gene encodes CDR1 MDHEN and CDR2 SYDVKM. The CDR3 loop reads CASFTWTGEYEQYF. The CDR3 coding sequence is TGTGCCAGCTTTACTTGGACAGGGGAATACGAGCAGTACTTC.

As to this clonotype: A much bigger clone sits one base away, suggesting this may be a read error. The J gene is TRBJ2-3, the V gene TRBV7-9; D is ambiguous. V was trimmed by 4 bases and J by 6 bases, leaving 5 bases between them. Germline-derived CDR1 and CDR2 are SEHNR and FQNEAQ (reference sequence). The CDR3 covers 11 residues. CDR3 sequence (DNA): TGTGCCAGCAGCTCTGCGGATACGCAGTATTTT. Encoded protein: CASSSADTQYF.